This T cell receptor (beta chain) was obtained from a study of beta chain features in type 1 diabetes. Overall study findings and caveats: Among all four CD4+ subsets, Type 1 diabetes patients had TCRB CDR3s that were moderately but significantly shorter. VDJ junctions from type 1 diabetes patients carried fewer insertions and larger deletions. For cells with high TCR expression, cDNA sequencing could yield over-representation.

Germline V lookup: CDR1 SGHAT, CDR2 FQNNGV. The CDR3 consists of 15 residues. V was trimmed by 1 base and J by 0 bases, leaving 8 bases between them. The sample holds a few counts of this clone. Its antigen is unidentified. Expressed TCRB transcripts got sequenced, as all isolated RNA was reverse transcribed. Measured with immunoSEQ multiplex PCR; TCRdb has only the in-frame clones, and not every one. The data contain around 250,000 clones, roughly 30% of them singletons. Purities in excess of 95% were seen in all sorted populations. Source material: central memory CD4+ T cells from blood. The chain couples TRBV11-2 to TRBJ2-3; D might be TRBD1 (5 bases). The receptor comes from a man in his thirties or forties in good health. The CDR3 loop reads CASSLVGASTDTQYF. The CDR3 bases are TGTGCCAGCAGCTTAGTAGGGGCTAGCACAGATACGCAGTATTTT.